This entry concerns a single T cell receptor beta chain. Which antigen it targets is not known. No base quality information exists; no much larger clone differs at one position. The source of the sample is a study of blood T cells in healthy people across ages (dated by TCRdb to the mid-2010s). Context from the whole study: In model experiments, template switching captured roughly one uniquely barcoded TCR beta cDNA molecule for every two T cells. Age-related changes in TCR beta repertoire diversity were measured in the study by deep sequencing normalized with unique cDNA molecular identifiers. Donors were grouped into four age groups: young (average 16 years), middle-aged (39), aged (roughly 67) and long-lived (approximately 78). To avoid experimental bias, donors of different ages were randomly spread across the sequencing lanes. For two donors (one aged 18 to 30 and one aged 80 or older), the study analyzed two additional independent replicas of 1 million unique cDNA reads from the same blood draw.

The donors were 40 or so Caucasian individuals from Russia, aged roughly 6 to 90 years, who were systemically healthy. Each donor gave ten milliliters of peripheral blood, collected into EDTA-treated Vacutainer tubes. Ficoll-Paque density-gradient centrifugation was used to isolate PBMCs, with at least 6 million obtained per sample. Trizol reagent was used to extract total RNA from the PBMCs, yielding at least 6 micrograms per sample. For every donor, flow cytometry on a PBMC aliquot measured the percentage of naive CD45RAhigh/CD27high T cells. Looking up the germline V gene yields CDR1 MDHEN and CDR2 SYDVKM. The CDR3 has 16 amino acids, counting the end cysteine and phenylalanine. Only the CDR3 DNA stays, 48 bases, in frame from base 1. Germline trimming: 5 bases from V, 8 bases from J; junction bases outside gene matches: 13. The method was 5' RACE. The sample was run on an Illumina HiSeq 2500. A second PCR of roughly 7 to 11 cycles was performed with a sample-barcoded 5' primer and a J-beta primer mix. Each TCR beta cDNA molecule received a unique molecular identifier from a template-switch 5' adaptor carrying 12 random nucleotides. Each sample yielded at least 2.5 million CDR3-containing paired-end reads. All of the RNA was converted into first-strand cDNA using the Mint cDNA synthesis kit, with a TRBC-specific oligonucleotide serving as the primer. After uracil-DNA glycosylase treatment, a first 18-cycle PCR used universal primers M1SS and BC2_uni_R on all cDNA. On the study's bioinformatics: For normalization, 1 million high-quality reads were randomly selected from each sample, with every read carrying a distinct molecular identifier. Instead of being binned into consensus sequences, reads with shared molecular identifiers were discarded. MiTCR, with a Q25 quality threshold and the strictest error-elimination algorithm, was used for CDR3 identification, clonotype clustering and error correction. A nonparametric unseen species model with Euler transformation was used to estimate lower-bound total TCR beta diversity. TCRdb reprocessing: public reads trimmed at Q25 with fastp, clones called with MiXCR, in-frame beta chains kept. Identical CDR3 proteins give one entry, which carries the most common genes and DNA. TCRdb, not the authors, supplied the V and J calls. The sample table records about 780,000 distinct CDR3 sequences; about half of these occur just once. The ten largest make up around 18% of the sample.

General study outcomes and caveats: The percentage of naive T cells measured by flow cytometry correlated strongly with observed TCR beta diversity. Compared with the aged group, the long-lived group had more naive CD4+ T cells, fewer expanded clones and increased TCR diversity, a pattern suggesting age selection. As age increased, observed TCR beta diversity per million T cells dropped in a roughly linear way, and a significant reduction was already evident by age about 40. Because donor CMV infection status was unknown, age-related changes in expanded clonotypes were potentially confounded. Estimates of total diversity based on one million sequenced T cells were regarded as lower bounds and as underestimates. Conclusive comparison of naive and antigen-experienced compartments was prevented by the profiling of bulk unsorted PBMCs.

The specimen sequenced was blood. The TCR was taken from an elderly man in good health. The sequence is built from TRBV28 and TRBJ2-1, with 9 bases in between that match TRBD1. The CDR3 corresponds to CASSPLWDRVSHEQFF. The base sequence is TGTGCCAGCAGTCCCCTTTGGGACAGGGTATCACATGAGCAGTTCTTC.